This T cell receptor (beta chain) was found in a study of CD8+ T cells in alopecia areata (dated by TCRdb to 2016 to 2018). With respect to the entire study: Treated patients were enrolled in an open-label pilot trial of oral tofacitinib at 5 to 10 mg twice daily for moderate-to-severe alopecia areata. Disease severity in treated patients was measured with the SALT score, which quantifies the percentage of affected scalp surface area. Scalp clonality was compared among normal scalp (n=4), patchy alopecia areata scalp (n=8), and alopecia totalis/universalis scalp (n=8). The RNA source kit depended on sample type: the PAXgene miRNA kit for fixed scalp, the miRNeasy kit for PBMCs, and the RNeasy kit for mouse skin. In both human patients and the C3H/HeJ mouse model, the study applied high-throughput TCRbeta sequencing to look at T cell clonal expansion in alopecia areata. Amplification of TCRbeta CDR3 regions was done by immunoSEQ multiplex PCR using 35 Vbeta forward primers and 13 Jbeta reverse primers. In humans, TCRbeta sequencing was performed on scalp tissue and on sorted CD4+ and CD8+ peripheral blood T cells from healthy controls and from patients with patchy or totalis/universalis alopecia areata. Patients received tofacitinib for 6 to 18 months and were then followed off drug for 6 months to check for delayed response and recurrence. Patients on tofacitinib were biopsied at baseline and after 4 and 24 weeks of treatment, and several of the patients also had a later scalp biopsy. Beyond this particular receptor, the publication reports: Compared with normal scalp, lesional scalp, particularly in alopecia totalis/universalis, had higher clonality and more expanded CD8+ clones, which suggests antigenic drive. During tofacitinib treatment, many expanded lesional clones stuck around in both scalp and blood, and this persistence may partly explain why relapse happens after treatment is stopped. Because the treated cohort was small and had only one nonresponder, larger studies are needed to examine links between baseline CD8+ expansion and response. Tofacitinib significantly lowered scalp clonality and the number of expanded CD8+ clones among the top 100 scalp clones. TCR sequences shared between patients were less clear than in mice, possibly partly because of HLA diversity in the patient population. Unlike mouse skin, where gammadelta T cells dominate, normal human skin contains resident alphabeta T cells that get sequenced too, which complicates analysis of the scalp TCR repertoire.

CDR1 and CDR2, looked up from the germline V gene (reference sequence), are LNHDA and SQIVND. There are 14 amino acids in the CDR3, from cysteine to phenylalanine inclusive. Solely the CDR3 DNA is kept, with 42 bases framed from the first base. Trimming at the junction amounts to 4 bases on V and 2 bases on J, and the germline ends lie 12 bases apart. The time point label for this specimen denotes: around 26 weeks on oral tofacitinib. This specimen's treatment or condition label, interpreted: oral pan-JAK inhibitor, 5-10 mg twice daily. Peripheral blood and lesional scalp punch biopsies were obtained from patients with alopecia areata. PBMCs were separated by density centrifugation and stained for CD3, CD4 and CD8, after which CD4+ and CD8+ T cells were sorted on a FACSAria. The method was the immunoSEQ multiplex PCR assay. RNA was extracted from all samples and reverse transcribed into cDNA, which served as template for TCR sequencing. First-strand cDNA was synthesized using SuperScript III with a 2:1 mix of oligo-dT and random hexamers. A synthetic immune receptor repertoire was used to assess amplification bias, and residual bias was removed computationally. The original pipeline was this. Raw reads were preprocessed for error removal, and CDR3 was defined according to IMGT conventions as running from the conserved cysteine to phenylalanine. Clonality was computed as 1 minus the Shannon entropy, with the entropy normalized by log2 of the number of productive unique TCRs. Whether scalp clones were CD4 or CD8 was inferred by matching scalp TCRbeta sequences against CD4 and CD8 repertoires sorted from blood. TCRdb carries this immuneACCESS record with in-frame sequences only. Its versions omit some clonotypes, under half of them owing to an unresolved V gene in the studies checked, with the rest unexplained. Clone size and V and J calls were adopted from that table, with D and trimming inferred from the DNA. This sample holds 150,000 to 200,000 clones; around 60% were observed only once. The ten largest account for about 14% of the sample.

This clone was observed many times. Its antigen target is currently unknown. The input lacks base qualities; no much larger clone sits a single base away. Sequencing was performed on CD4+ T cells sorted from blood, taken at week 24, from a patient treated with tofacitinib. This receptor was identified in a human donor with alopecia areata. Recombination linked TRBV19 to TRBJ2-7, with TRBD1 tentatively as D gene (6 bases match). The DNA sequence reads TGTGCCAGTAGTAGCGGACAGCGAACCTACGAGCAGTACTTC. Its translation reads: CASSSGQRTYEQYF.